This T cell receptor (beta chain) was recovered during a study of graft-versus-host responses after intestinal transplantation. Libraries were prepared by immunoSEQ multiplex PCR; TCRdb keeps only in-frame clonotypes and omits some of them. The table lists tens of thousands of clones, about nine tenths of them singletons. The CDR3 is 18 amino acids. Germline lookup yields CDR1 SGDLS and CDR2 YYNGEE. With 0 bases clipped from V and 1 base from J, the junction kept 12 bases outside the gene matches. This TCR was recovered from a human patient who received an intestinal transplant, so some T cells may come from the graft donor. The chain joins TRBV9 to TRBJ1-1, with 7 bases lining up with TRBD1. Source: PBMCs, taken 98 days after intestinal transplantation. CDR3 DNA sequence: TGTGCCAGCAGCGTAGCTCACATGGGGCCAGGGGGGAACACTGAAGCTTTCTTT. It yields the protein CASSVAHMGPGGNTEAFF.